One sample yielded the 23 T cell receptor beta chains listed below, sequenced in a study of identical twins. Each CDR3 protein gets one entry after TCRdb re-called the 5' RACE reads with MiXCR. The data show roughly 690,000 distinct CDR3 sequences, 20% to 25% seen once. The sample was also linked to a second study, of T cells expressing NK-cell markers.

Material for sequencing was PBMCs. These receptors came from a woman aged 18 to 35 in good health.

CDR3 coding DNA: TGCAGTGCTAGAGATCTCCGGGGCAGGGAGAGGTACGAGCAGTACTTC. It codes for CSARDLRGRERYEQYF. V gene TRBV20-1 combines with J gene TRBJ2-7; D tentatively fits TRBD1 or TRBD2 (5 bases each). Trimming cost V 0 bases and J 4 bases, with 19 bases left between them. The length of the CDR3 is 16 residues. Looked up from germline, CDR1 is DFQATT and CDR2 is SNEGSKA (reference sequence).

The V call is TRBV27, the J call TRBJ1-2, with D maybe TRBD1 (5 bases). V dropped 5 bases and J dropped 4 bases, with 14 bases sitting between them. Germline CDR1 is MNHEY and CDR2 is SMNVEV (reference sequence). The CDR3 covers 14 residues. As DNA, the CDR3 is TGTGCCAGCAGTCTAACAGGTTACGGCTATGGCTACACCTTC. The encoded protein is CASSLTGYGYGYTF.

J is TRBJ2-2 and V is TRBV14, with a possible D match to TRBD2 (6 bases). Trimming took 3 bases from V and 9 from J, leaving 20 bases between them. The germline V gene encodes CDR1 SGHDN and CDR2 FVKESK. The CDR3 is 16 amino acids. CDR3 in DNA: TGTGCCAGCAGCCAGAAAACCAGGGACTTCCCCCGGGAGCTGTTTTTT. Residues: CASSQKTRDFPRELFF.

This clonotype appeared many times. This chain connects TRBV7-8 to TRBJ2-3; TRBD1 might be the D (6 bases). Germline CDR1 reads SGHVS; CDR2 reads FQNEAQ. CDR3 length equals 15 residues. Deletions cut 5 bases from V and 3 bases from J, with 15 bases between. The CDR3: CASSRPGQKTDTQYF. The CDR3 DNA is TGTGCCAGCAGCCGCCCAGGACAGAAGACAGATACGCAGTATTTT.

This clonotype came up many times. The V and J genes are TRBV20-1 and TRBJ2-1, with no clear D. Looked up from germline, CDR1 is DFQATT and CDR2 is SNEGSKA (reference sequence). Trimming left V 3 bases short and J 9 bases short, with 9 bases between. This CDR3 has 11 residues. CDR3 in DNA: TGCAGTGCTAGGCCCAGTATTGAGCAGTTCTTC. This sequence encodes CSARPSIEQFF.

This clonotype has only a few counts. The chain uses TRBV9 and TRBJ2-3; D may be TRBD1 (7 bases). The germline gives CDR1 SGDLS, CDR2 YYNGEE. Trimming took off 3 bases at V and 6 bases at J, with 14 bases between the two ends. The CDR3 length is 14 residues. The CDR3 nucleotides are TGTGCCAGCAGCGGCCAGGGGGGCCTGGATACGCAGTATTTT. It specifies CASSGQGGLDTQYF. Full variable domain (rest looked up from reference TRBV9 and TRBJ2-3): DSGVTQTPKHLITATGQRVTLRCSPRSGDLSVYWYQQSLDQGLQFLIQYYNGEERAKGNILERFSAQQFPDLHSELNLSSLELGDSALYFCASSGQGGLDTQYFGPGTRLTVL.

This clonotype has only a few counts. The chain recombines TRBV20-1 with TRBJ2-2, with D possibly being TRBD2 (5 bases). From germline, CDR1 is DFQATT and CDR2 SNEGSKA (reference sequence). Trimming removed 3 bases from V and 2 bases from J, with 10 bases in between. The CDR3 runs 14 residues. CDR3 nucleotide sequence: TGCAGTGCTAGGGCAAGCGGAAACACCGGGGAGCTGTTTTTT. Translation gives CSARASGNTGELFF.

This clonotype was seen a handful of times. The gene calls are TRBV7-2 and TRBJ2-2; D is unclear. The ends were cut back, 1 base at V and 2 bases at J, with 8 bases in the middle. Germline V lookup: CDR1 SGHTA, CDR2 FQGNSA. This CDR3 region has 15 residues. The CDR3 region is CASSLGQVNTGELFF. In DNA, the CDR3 is TGTGCCAGCAGCTTAGGGCAGGTTAACACCGGGGAGCTGTTTTTT.

This clonotype appeared a few times. This CDR3 is CSARGASGGTDTQYF. The CDR3 region has the DNA TGCAGTGCTAGAGGCGCTAGCGGGGGCACAGATACGCAGTATTTT. The rearrangement links TRBV20-1 to TRBJ2-3; the match to TRBD2 covers 9 bases. The CDR3 is 15 residues long. The ends lost 1 base at V and 1 base at J; junction bases unmatched: 3. In germline, CDR1 is DFQATT, CDR2 SNEGSKA (reference sequence).

About this clonotype: This likely comes from a read error, as the CDR3 has no conserved phenylalanine or tryptophan at its end. CDR3 DNA sequence: TGTGCCACCTTCGACGGGACCTACGAGCAGTACTTG. This translates into CATFDGTYEQYL. The chain is built from TRBV24-1 and TRBJ2-7, with D possibly TRBD2 on 5 matching bases. Trimming left V 9 bases short and J 2 bases short, with 10 bases between. Germline V gene sequence: CDR1 KGHDR, CDR2 SFDVKD. The CDR3 loop spans 12 amino acids.

This clonotype has a handful of counts. V gene TRBV20-1 combines with J gene TRBJ2-6; 7 positions agree with TRBD1. J lost 0 bases, V lost 6 bases, and 8 bases had no gene match. CDR3 size: 16 residues. CDR1 and CDR2 (germline): DFQATT, SNEGSKA (reference sequence). CDR3 amino acids: CSAPDQGDSGANVLTF. CDR3 DNA sequence: TGCAGTGCCCCAGACCAGGGGGACTCTGGGGCCAACGTCCTGACTTTC.

The chain links TRBV16 to TRBJ2-1, with 10 bases aligning to TRBD1. V lost 4 bases and J lost 0; bases outside the gene matches: 3. CDR3 size: 16 residues. CDR1 is KGHSY and CDR2 is FQNENV in the germline V gene. The CDR3 nucleotides are TGTGCCAGCAGCCCGGGGGACAGGGGCTCCTACAATGAGCAGTTCTTC. Translating it yields CASSPGDRGSYNEQFF.

J is TRBJ2-5 and V is TRBV20-1; D remains unclear. CDR3 length: 13 residues. Germline CDR1 is DFQATT and CDR2 is SNEGSKA (reference sequence). The V end was cut by 1 base, the J end by 3 bases, with 9 bases between. The CDR3 DNA is TGCAGTGCTAGAGTTGGCCTAGAAGAGACCCAGTACTTC. Translation: CSARVGLEETQYF.

This clonotype was counted between two and nine times. The rearrangement links TRBV24-1 to TRBJ2-7; the D gene is possibly TRBD1 (5 bases). The germline gives CDR1 KGHDR, CDR2 SFDVKD. The CDR3 runs to 14 residues. V lost 2 bases and J 2 bases, leaving 9 bases between the germline ends. CDR3 nucleotides: TGTGCCACCAGTGATTCAGGGCGACCCTACGAGCAGTACTTC. It specifies CATSDSGRPYEQYF.

Ten or more counts support this clonotype. The V and J genes are TRBV10-3 and TRBJ2-7, with 8 bases aligning to TRBD2. Germline-derived CDR1 and CDR2 are ENHRY and SYGVKD. There are 12 residues in the CDR3. J was trimmed by 6 bases and V by 6 bases; bases with no gene match: 4. The CDR3 DNA follows: TGTGCCATCAGCAGCGGGAGTGGCGAGCAGTACTTC. Its protein is CAISSGSGEQYF.

This clonotype was observed many times. CDR3 nucleotide sequence: TGCAGCGTTGAATACCAGGCCCAAGAGACCCAGTACTTC. Amino acid sequence: CSVEYQAQETQYF. The rearrangement links TRBV29-1 to TRBJ2-5; no clear D gene. Germline lookup yields CDR1 SQVTM and CDR2 ANQGSEA. V lost 2 bases to trimming and J lost 1 base, with 8 bases between them. The CDR3 has 13 amino acids.

This clonotype was counted at least ten times. The rearrangement links TRBV5-1 to TRBJ1-1; D not resolved. Trimming left V 4 bases short and J 4 bases short, with 17 bases between. From germline, CDR1 is SGHRS and CDR2 YFSETQ. This CDR3 region has 15 residues. The CDR3: CASSQNIGGITEAFF. The CDR3 DNA is TGCGCCAGCAGCCAAAACATTGGAGGGATCACTGAAGCTTTCTTT.

In this sample, this clonotype turned up many times. The rearrangement links TRBV7-9 to TRBJ2-7; no firm D call. The V end was cut by 1 base, the J end by 3 bases, with 10 bases between. The CDR3 spans 14 residues. Germline CDR1 SEHNR, CDR2 FQNEAQ (reference sequence). CDR3 sequence reads: CASSLGRNYYEQYF. The CDR3 nucleotides are TGTGCCAGCAGCTTAGGGCGGAATTACTACGAGCAGTACTTC. The whole variable domain, remainder taken from reference TRBV7-9 and TRBJ2-7, is DTGVSQNPRHKITKRGQNVTFRCDPISEHNRLYWYRQTLGQGPEFLTYFQNEAQLEKSRLLSDRFSAERPKGSFSTLEIQRTEQGDSAMYLCASSLGRNYYEQYFGPGTRLTVT.

This clonotype was counted between two and nine times. The chain has TRBV12-3 or TRBV12-4 and TRBJ2-3; TRBD2 matches at 7 bases. The CDR3 extends over 18 amino acids. The trim removed 5 bases at V and 4 bases at J, leaving 18 bases unmatched. The CDR3 bases are TGTGCCAGCAGTCCCCTGGCGGGAGCCCGAGCTAGCCCAGATACGCAGTATTTT. This codes for CASSPLAGARASPDTQYF.

This clonotype was counted many times. This chain connects TRBV5-1 to TRBJ2-3; 8 bases map to TRBD2. The CDR3 has 19 residues. Per the germline V gene, CDR1 is SGHRS and CDR2 is YFSETQ. Trimming took 0 bases from V and 4 from J; bases not matched to a gene: 16. The CDR3: CASSLAVVSGGGTPDTQYF. The CDR3 DNA reads as TGCGCCAGCAGCTTGGCCGTCGTTTCTGGCGGGGGGACCCCAGATACGCAGTATTTT. Variable domain in full (rest from reference TRBV5-1 and TRBJ2-3): KAGVTQTPRYLIKTRGQQVTLSCSPISGHRSVSWYQQTPGQGLQFLFEYFSETQRNKGNFPGRFSGRQFSNSRSEMNVSTLELGDSALYLCASSLAVVSGGGTPDTQYFGPGTRLTVL.

This clonotype was picked up many times. The gene calls are TRBV9 and TRBJ1-2, with a possible D match to TRBD1 (6 bases). V dropped 5 bases and J dropped 7 bases, with 21 bases sitting between them. The CDR3 is 15 amino acids. From germline, CDR1 is SGDLS and CDR2 YYNGEE. DNA for the CDR3: TGTGCCAGCAGTCCGACAGGCAGAGGGGATGGTGGCTACACCTTC. Its protein is CASSPTGRGDGGYTF. Looking up the rest from reference TRBV9 and TRBJ1-2 gives the full variable domain: DSGVTQTPKHLITATGQRVTLRCSPRSGDLSVYWYQQSLDQGLQFLIQYYNGEERAKGNILERFSAQQFPDLHSELNLSSLELGDSALYFCASSPTGRGDGGYTFGSGTRLTVV.

In this sample, this clonotype turned up many times. The chain links TRBV7-9 to TRBJ2-1; D gene uncertain. V was pared by 7 bases and J by 5 bases, with 12 bases between. The germline CDR1 and CDR2 sequences are SEHNR and FQNEAQ (reference sequence). The CDR3 contains 13 residues. The CDR3 DNA reads TGTGCCAGCACCGACTGGAAGAACAATGAGCAGTTCTTC. This encodes CASTDWKNNEQFF.

This clonotype has only a few counts. The genes are TRBV6-5 and TRBJ2-3; 7 nucleotides line up with TRBD2. CDR1 and CDR2 (germline): MNHEY, SVGAGI. V was pared by 4 bases and J by 4 bases, with 8 bases of the junction left unmatched. CDR3 length: 15 residues. The CDR3 loop reads CASSWSRGVADTQYF. CDR3 nucleotides: TGTGCCAGCAGTTGGAGCCGGGGGGTAGCAGATACGCAGTATTTT.